The 10 T cell receptor beta chains below all came from one sample that was sequenced in a study of technical replicates of blood from a handful of donors. Profiled with immunoSEQ multiplex PCR; TCRdb holds only in-frame clones, not every one. The profile shows about 56,000 clones, just under 95% of them singletons. The sample was PBMCs. Receptor source: a human donor in good health. Some clones in this sample may be carry-over from other donors' samples.

J is TRBJ1-2 and V is TRBV19; D is unclear. The CDR3 has 15 residues. Between the trimmed V and J ends, which lost 1 base and 5 bases, there was a span of 14 bases. Germline assignment: CDR1 LNHDA and CDR2 SQIVND (reference sequence). The CDR3 DNA reads as TGTGCCAGTAGTATAGGGAGAACGGCCTCTTATGGCTACACCTTC. It encodes CASSIGRTASYGYTF. Complete variable domain (other parts from reference TRBV19 and TRBJ1-2): DGGITQSPKYLFRKEGQNVTLSCEQNLNHDAMYWYRQDPGQGLRLIYYSQIVNDFQKGDIAEGYSVSREKKESFPLTVTSAQKNPTAFYLCASSIGRTASYGYTFGSGTRLTVV.

V and J are TRBV25-1 and TRBJ2-1; TRBD2 matches 12 bases. This CDR3 is 15 amino acids long. The V gene end was trimmed by 5 bases and the J gene end by 4 bases; junction bases not matched to a gene: 3. CDR1 MGHDK and CDR2 SYGVNS come from the germline V gene. The CDR3 reads CASSPTSGSYNEQFF. The DNA for the CDR3 is TGTGCCAGCAGTCCGACTAGCGGGAGTTACAATGAGCAGTTCTTC.

The rearrangement uses TRBV7-2 and TRBJ2-7; D gene ambiguous. Trimming removed 1 base from V and 6 bases from J, with 10 bases in between. Germline CDR1 SGHTA, CDR2 FQGNSA. The CDR3 consists of 13 residues. CDR3 bases: TGTGCCAGCAGCTTAGTTATTGAAGCCGAGCAGTACTTC. Its translation is CASSLVIEAEQYF.

In its sample, this clone was seen once. The chain carries TRBV2 and TRBJ1-5, with D hard to call. The length of the CDR3 is 14 residues. Trimming pared 6 bases from V and 7 bases from J, leaving 16 bases between. Germline lookup yields CDR1 SNHLY and CDR2 FYNNEI. The CDR3 DNA follows: TGTGCCAGCAGGCGAGACGGGGATAGGCAGCCCCAGCATTTT. As protein: CASRRDGDRQPQHF.

The chain links TRBV10-3 to TRBJ2-1, with D possibly TRBD1 on 5 matching bases. The germline V gene encodes CDR1 ENHRY and CDR2 SYGVKD. The length of the CDR3 is 13 residues. V gave up 7 bases and J gave up 7 bases, with 14 bases separating them. DNA of the CDR3: TGTGCCATCAAGATTCAGGGTCGGAATGAGCAGTTCTTC. This codes for CAIKIQGRNEQFF.

Only one count was recorded for this clone. V gene TRBV5-1 combines with J gene TRBJ2-1; D might be TRBD2 (5 bases). Deletions cut 2 bases from V and 8 bases from J, with 14 bases between. The CDR3 has 14 amino acids. Germline CDR1 reads SGHRS; CDR2 reads YFSETQ. CDR3 sequence reads: CASSFGRVDHEQFF. The CDR3 coding sequence is TGCGCCAGCAGCTTCGGGCGGGTAGACCATGAGCAGTTCTTC.

V usage is TRBV4-3 and J usage is TRBJ2-7, with 7 positions matching TRBD2. Trimming cost V 0 bases and J 2 bases; bases outside gene matches: 4. CDR1 is LGHNA and CDR2 is YSLEER in the germline V gene. CDR3 length: 15 amino acids. CDR3 nucleotide sequence: TGCGCCAGCAGCCAAGATTTGGGAGGGGCCTACGAGCAGTACTTC. Its translation: CASSQDLGGAYEQYF.

This clone was recorded once. The J gene is TRBJ1-6, the V gene TRBV5-1; D gene uncertain. CDR3 length equals 13 residues. Germline CDR1 reads SGHRS; CDR2 reads YFSETQ. V was trimmed by 4 bases and J by 6 bases, leaving 8 bases between them. CDR3 sequence reads: CASSPDINSPLHF. Here the CDR3 DNA reads TGCGCCAGCAGCCCCGACATTAATTCACCCCTCCACTTT.

The J gene is TRBJ2-7, the V gene TRBV5-1; D ambiguous. This CDR3 spans 13 amino acids. The V gene's germline CDR1 is SGHRS and CDR2 YFSETQ. V was pared by 5 bases and J by 2 bases, with 11 bases between. CDR3 bases: TGCGCCAGCAGTTTACTCCCCCCCTACGAGCAGTACTTC. It codes for CASSLLPPYEQYF.

The chain uses TRBV5-1 and TRBJ2-3, with 11 bases aligning to TRBD2. The CDR3 is 16 amino acids. After removal of 0 bases from V and 3 bases from J, the junction contained 3 bases not matched to a gene. Germline assignment: CDR1 SGHRS and CDR2 YFSETQ. For the CDR3, the DNA is TGCGCCAGCAGCTTGGTAGCGGGGGGGCGGACAGATACGCAGTATTTT. As protein: CASSLVAGGRTDTQYF.